These 9 T cell receptor beta chains share one sample of origin, sequenced in a study of early T cells in non-severe SARS-CoV-2 infection. TCRdb re-called the 5' RACE reads with MiXCR, one entry per CDR3 protein. The table records 60,000 to 75,000 distinct CDR3 sequences, 9.5% to 12% of them present only once. The sequencing here drew on whole blood, taken at baseline. These receptors all come from an adult who was a healthcare worker with PCR-confirmed SARS-CoV-2 infection or an uninfected control (not recorded which).

This rearrangement joins TRBV5-5 to TRBJ1-2; possibly TRBD1 for D (5 bases). Trimming cost V 2 bases and J 0 bases, with 11 bases left between them. There are 15 residues in the CDR3. CDR1 is SGHKS, CDR2 YYEKEE, per germline (reference sequence). The CDR3 region is CASSFERTPNYGYTF. The DNA of the CDR3 is TGTGCCAGCAGCTTTGAGCGGACACCTAACTATGGCTACACCTTC.

V is TRBV11-2 and J is TRBJ1-2; tentative D call: TRBD1 (6 bases). The length of the CDR3 is 16 residues. Germline CDR1 and CDR2: SGHAT and FQNNGV. With 5 bases removed from V and 0 bases from J, the gap between germline ends came to 16 bases. CDR3 nucleotides: TGTGCCAGCAGCCCTGGGGGGGGGCTCGCTAACTATGGCTACACCTTC. It is translated as CASSPGGGLANYGYTF.

This clonotype was counted between two and nine times. The V call is TRBV5-1, the J call TRBJ1-1, with D unclear. Germline V gene sequence: CDR1 SGHRS, CDR2 YFSETQ. V lost 0 bases and J lost 2, with 5 bases in between. The CDR3 totals 13 residues. CDR3 bases: TGCGCCAGCAGCTTGGGTACTAACACTGAAGCTTTCTTT. It specifies CASSLGTNTEAFF. Full variable domain (missing parts from reference TRBV5-1 and TRBJ1-1): KAGVTQTPRYLIKTRGQQVTLSCSPISGHRSVSWYQQTPGQGLQFLFEYFSETQRNKGNFPGRFSGRQFSNSRSEMNVSTLELGDSALYLCASSLGTNTEAFFGQGTRLTVV.

This clonotype has at least ten counts. The rearrangement joins TRBV6-5 to TRBJ2-6, with D possibly called TRBD1 or TRBD2 (5 bases each). The V and J ends lost 3 bases and 1 base respectively, with 10 bases between them. The germline V gene has CDR1 MNHEY and CDR2 SVGAGI. This CDR3 spans 16 amino acids. This chain's CDR3 is CASSYGWGSGANVLTF. In DNA form, the CDR3 reads TGTGCCAGCAGTTATGGTTGGGGGTCTGGGGCCAACGTCCTGACTTTC.

The DNA of the CDR3 is TGCGCCAGCAGGTTCTTAGGGGACTACGAGCAGTACTTC. This gives the protein CASRFLGDYEQYF. This rearrangement joins TRBV5-1 to TRBJ2-7; possibly TRBD1 for D (5 bases). V lost 5 bases to trimming and J lost 3 bases, with 12 bases between them. The germline gives CDR1 SGHRS, CDR2 YFSETQ. The CDR3 is 13 residues long.

This clonotype was picked up many times. This chain connects TRBV12-3 or TRBV12-4 to TRBJ2-7, with 9 bases that match TRBD1. The V segment lost 2 bases and the J segment 7 bases; nucleotides outside the gene matches: 3. The length of the CDR3 is 13 residues. The CDR3 bases are TGTGCCAGCAGTTTATTACAGGGGGCAGAGCAGTACTTC. Residues: CASSLLQGAEQYF.

This clonotype was found many times. The gene calls are TRBV7-9 and TRBJ2-1; D unclear. Between the trimmed V and J ends, which lost 4 bases and 0 bases, there was a span of 7 bases. The CDR3 extends over 14 amino acids. The germline gives CDR1 SEHNR, CDR2 FQNEAQ (reference sequence). The CDR3 nucleotides read TGTGCCAGCAGCTCCACCGACTCCTACAATGAGCAGTTCTTC. Translation: CASSSTDSYNEQFF.

This clonotype was observed a few times. The rearrangement joins TRBV21-1 to TRBJ1-5. TRBV21-1 is recorded as a pseudogene. CDR3 length equals 15 residues. The CDR3 DNA follows: TGTGCCAGCAGCAAAGATCCGCCAGGCAATCAGCCCCAGCATTTT. This encodes CASSKDPPGNQPQHF.

This clonotype turned up a few times. The chain recombines TRBV7-9 with TRBJ2-1; TRBD2 might be the D (6 bases). The CDR3 runs to 20 residues. Germline CDR1 reads SEHNR; CDR2 reads FQNEAQ (reference sequence). The ends were cut back, 3 bases at V and 5 bases at J, with 29 bases in the middle. The DNA for the CDR3 is TGTGCCAGCAGCTTTCGAGCGGTAGGAGGGCATGATAGCATAGACAATGAGCAGTTCTTC. Amino acid sequence: CASSFRAVGGHDSIDNEQFF.